Described below is a single TCR beta chain sequence and its context. Its specificity is unknown. Per the study methods: Across clinicopathological groups, CDR3 differences served as the basis for building a distant-metastasis classifier for papillary thyroid cancer. TCRdb called clones again from the PCR reads with MiXCR. TCRdb's processing, not the authors' own work, is the source of the V and J calls. The table has over 15,000 clones, about 25% seen once. This specimen comes from a study of metastatic and nonmetastatic thyroid tumors. Study context: Where malignant and benign thyroid patients were concerned, repertoires were compared across blood and tumor or nodule tissue.

Study observations and caveats: It was reported that TCR beta diversity was significantly higher in malignant thyroid tumors than benign nodules, in blood and tumor.

None of the patients had undergone any treatment ahead of thyroid surgery. The CDR3 has 14 residues. The germline V gene encodes CDR1 SEHNR and CDR2 FQNEAQ (reference sequence). Trimming took off 3 bases at V and 0 bases at J, with 9 bases between the two ends. V is TRBV7-9 and J is TRBJ2-7; D unclear. This receptor was identified in a female donor with papillary thyroid cancer or a benign thyroid nodule (not recorded which). Some clones in this sample may be carry-over from other donors' samples. The sequencing sample was made of tumor tissue. DNA of the CDR3: TGTGCCAGCAGCTTGCTACCGATCTCCTACGAGCAGTACTTC. This translates into CASSLLPISYEQYF.